This T cell receptor (beta chain) was profiled in a study of T cell responses to AZD1222 COVID-19 vaccine (dated by TCRdb to the early 2020s). For context, the study as a whole: A total of 230 to 250 trial participants underwent TCR sequencing, of whom 207 had received two doses of AZD1222 and approximately 26 had received two doses of the MenACWY control vaccine. Trial participants were enrolled by age into 18-55, 56-69 and 70-plus year subgroups, with 148, 28 and 57 TCR-sequenced participants respectively. Results the study describes overall, beyond this receptor: After two AZD1222 doses, both the breadth and the depth of spike-specific TCRs were significantly higher than at day 0 and than in MenACWY recipients. The vaccine-associated CD4 TCRs covered the entire spike protein, and the dominant responses fell in regions 160-218 and 743-854. In the small 56-69-year group, the increase in depth fell short of significance, most likely because of low power. Participants were mostly white British and included more females than males, and it was suggested by the authors that clonal diversity may have been underestimated. No day 14 peak-response samples were available, so repertoires were characterized only after the peak T cell response. Only five to seven AZD1222 recipients were SARS-CoV-2 seropositive at baseline, limiting conclusions about previously exposed vaccinees. Reportedly, close to half of the unique spike-specific TCRs recognized epitopes lying outside the regions that are mutated in the B.1.351 and B.1.1.7 variants.

The count of this clone is one. It has no known antigen specificity. No base quality information exists; no much larger clone differs at one position. The intended sense of this specimen's time point label: about 28 days (+/-7) after the second vaccine dose. AZD1222 recipients whose second dose came at about 4 weeks and those whose second dose came at about 12 weeks were combined into one group, since spike-specific TCR depth and breadth did not differ between the two schedules. Vaccinee samples came from UK trials COV001 and COV002, including a single-blind randomized controlled phase 2/3 trial of AZD1222 (ChAdOx1 nCoV-19) in healthy adults. Trial participant PBMC samples were collected at day 0 and day 28 after the second dose for TCRbeta chain sequencing. Its CDR3 holds 16 amino acids, cysteine through phenylalanine. CDR3 DNA only is kept here, 48 bases in frame from base 1. CDR1 and CDR2 are read off the germline V gene (reference sequence) as SEHNR and FQNEAQ. The V end loses 1 base and the J end loses 2 bases, and a stretch of 12 bases separates them.

The CDR3 regions of human TCRbeta chains were analyzed by immunosequencing. As for how the authors treated the data: Repertoire TCRs were matched against a reference library of SARS-CoV-2-specific TCRs generated with the MIRA antigen-specificity platform. Breadth meant the fraction of unique TCRs that were SARS-CoV-2-associated, whereas depth meant the fraction of total T cells that were SARS-CoV-2-associated. Each spike-specific TCR was assigned to its reactive spike region and to a CD4 or CD8 class using the MIRA data. Log10-transformed breadth and depth values were compared by one-way ANOVA with Sidak's multiple comparisons tests. TCRdb took this table from immuneACCESS and kept in-frame rearrangements with V and J called. Such tables lack part of the clones; where checked against another copy, unresolved V genes explain under half of the gap, and the rest is unexplained. That table supplies the V and J calls and clone size; D and trimming were determined from the DNA. The sample includes more than 100,000 clones, with around 93% observed a single time. The ten largest clones capture around 5% of the sample.

The chain joins TRBV7-9 to TRBJ2-1; the D gene cannot be named for sure. The sample was peripheral blood, taken 28 days after the second AZD1222 dose. This receptor was identified in an adult who received the AZD1222 COVID-19 vaccine. The CDR3 region: CASSLGWRPPYNEQFF. The sequence in DNA is TGTGCCAGCAGCTTAGGATGGCGTCCCCCCTACAATGAGCAGTTCTTC.